Each of the 6 T cell receptor beta chains below was sequenced from the same sample in a study of T-cell reconstitution after alpha-beta-depleted transplantation in children. TCRbeta library construction was performed incorporating unique molecular identifiers. Each CDR3 protein is one row after TCRdb ran MiXCR on the PCR reads. This sample carries about half a million distinct CDR3 sequences, 12% of them seen once, and the ten largest clones take around 6%. The sample in question was PBMCs from the stem cell graft donor, obtained from the stem cell graft. All receptors derive from a human donor who donated a stem cell graft to a child with combined immunodeficiency.

This clonotype was seen many times. The rearrangement links TRBV5-1 to TRBJ1-1; a possible D gene is TRBD1 (6 bases). The CDR3 covers 15 residues. From germline, CDR1 is SGHRS and CDR2 YFSETQ. Trimming stripped 1 base from V and 5 bases from J, with 15 bases between. Here the CDR3 reads CASSLSGGAGTEAFF. The DNA of the CDR3 is TGCGCCAGCAGCTTGTCGGGGGGCGCAGGGACTGAAGCTTTCTTT.

CDR3 DNA: TGTGCCAGCAGCTTGGGGACTAGCGGGAGGGGGCCTAATGAGCAGTTCTTC. Its translation: CASSLGTSGRGPNEQFF. This chain uses TRBV7-9 with TRBJ2-1, with 16 bases aligning to TRBD2. The CDR3 extends over 17 amino acids. Per germline, CDR1 SEHNR and CDR2 FQNEAQ (reference sequence). V was pared by 3 bases and J by 7 bases, with 6 bases of the junction left unmatched.

This clonotype was detected many times. The rearrangement uses TRBV10-3 and TRBJ2-3; 14 positions match TRBD2. The CDR3 sequence is 16 residues long. Germline loops: CDR1 ENHRY, CDR2 SYGVKD. Losses at the gene ends were 2 bases for V and 3 bases for J; bases not matched to a gene: 1. Written as DNA, the CDR3 is TGTGCCATCAGTGAGCGACTAGCGGGAGGGACAGATACGCAGTATTTT. It translates to CAISERLAGGTDTQYF.

The J gene is TRBJ1-1, the V gene TRBV5-1; 8 bases line up with TRBD1. Germline V gives CDR1 SGHRS, CDR2 YFSETQ. With V trimmed by 3 bases and J by 4 bases, 8 bases remained unmatched. The CDR3 is 15 residues long. The CDR3 region has the DNA TGCGCCAGCAGCTGGACCCGACAGGGGAGCACTGAAGCTTTCTTT. It is translated as CASSWTRQGSTEAFF.

The J gene is TRBJ2-7, the V gene TRBV15; tentative D call: TRBD2 (5 bases). From germline, CDR1 is LNHNV and CDR2 YYDKDF (reference sequence). Trimming cost V 2 bases and J 5 bases, with 19 bases left between them. The CDR3 runs to 16 residues. CDR3 DNA sequence: TGTGCCACCAGCAGATCCACTACGGAGAGGGTCCACGAGCAGTACTTC. Residues: CATSRSTTERVHEQYF.

This clonotype was counted at least ten times. This chain joins TRBV15 and TRBJ2-1, with a weak D call TRBD1 (5 bases). Germline lookup yields CDR1 LNHNV and CDR2 YYDKDF (reference sequence). The V and J ends lost 1 base and 8 bases respectively, with 15 bases between them. This CDR3 has 15 amino acids. As DNA, the CDR3 is TGTGCCACCAGCAGAGCGGACATGAGAGTAGATGAGCAGTTCTTC. It is translated as CATSRADMRVDEQFF.